This T cell receptor beta chain stems from a study of blood T cell repertoires in COVID-19 (dated by TCRdb to 2018 to 2020). Background for the entire study: The collaborator samples originated in the United States, Italy and Spain and spanned the acute and convalescent phases of COVID-19. The prospective study material was composed of cDNA or gDNA derived from T cells, B-cell-depleted T cells, or PBMCs. Deeply sampled blood TCRbeta repertoires from subjects exposed to, actively infected with, or recovered from COVID-19 were included in the dataset. The repertoires were released in a freely available public database meant as a resource for research on the immune response to SARS-CoV-2. The samples were drawn from two sources: the first 160 participants of the ongoing ImmuneRACE study, and over 1,000 subjects contributed by 6 global collaborators. Nearly every sample came with metadata listing a de-identified subject ID, COVID-19 status, age in years and sex. Where HLA class I and class II types were available, the types were taken from metadata supplied by the sample provider, not from assay-based typing. Study-level results and caveats: How much clinical and demographic metadata was included differed by source and by participant, and the metadata was provided uncurated.

Comments on this clone: Its antigen specificity is not known. Base qualities are not provided; no much larger clone lies one nucleotide away.

TCRbeta CDR3 regions were amplified from genomic DNA by means of the immunoSEQ Assay, a bias-controlled multiplex PCR. Processing in the source paper ran as follows. Within the assay, amplification of reference gene primers was used to estimate how many nucleated cells each sample contained. Sequence reads were collapsed and filtered to measure the absolute abundance of every unique TCRbeta CDR3 rearrangement. For each sample, productive Simpson clonality was calculated as the square root of Simpson's diversity index over productive rearrangements. As stored in TCRdb, this immuneACCESS dataset retains in-frame rearrangements with V and J assigned. A fraction of the clones does not appear; measured against another copy, unresolved V genes explain less than half of the discrepancy, and the remainder lacks a known reason. V and J calls and clone size come straight from that table; D and trimming were deduced from the DNA. This sample is represented by 150,000 to 200,000 clones; approximately 83% of them were singletons. Under 15% of the sample is held by the ten biggest clonotypes.

The cysteine opens and the phenylalanine closes a CDR3 of 16 amino acids. The CDR3 DNA has 48 bases and is translated from base 1. V drops 4 bases and J drops 0 bases, leaving 13 bases in between. CDR1 and CDR2 are read off the germline V gene (reference sequence) as LNHDA and SQIVND. Participants in the prospective study were aged roughly 18 to 100 years, lived in 24 United States geographic areas, and enrolled through a virtual design. Cohort assignment in the prospective study relied on participant-reported clinical history from a screening survey and a study questionnaire. ImmuneRACE Cohort 3 recovered participants were defined by two consecutive negative NP/OP PCR tests, healthcare professional clearance, or symptom resolution. In the prospective study, mobile phlebotomists collected whole blood, serum and a nasopharyngeal or oropharyngeal swab from each participant. Participants in the prospective study had the option to provide additional blood draws and questionnaires over a roughly two-month period. Before DNA extraction, blood samples from the prospective study were shipped at room temperature or frozen.

The V gene is TRBV19 and the J gene is TRBJ2-4, with a tentative D gene TRBD2 over 6 matching bases. The sample comprised PBMCs or T cells enriched from blood (not recorded which). This clonotype originated in a woman in her sixties or seventies who had recovered from COVID-19. CDR3 loop: CASSKFGGIAKNIQYF. The nucleotide sequence reads TGTGCCAGTAGTAAGTTCGGAGGGATAGCCAAAAACATTCAGTACTTC. With the portions outside the CDR3 filled from the reference TRBV19 and TRBJ2-4 genes, the complete variable region becomes DGGITQSPKYLFRKEGQNVTLSCEQNLNHDAMYWYRQDPGQGLRLIYYSQIVNDFQKGDIAEGYSVSREKKESFPLTVTSAQKNPTAFYLCASSKFGGIAKNIQYFGAGTRLSVL.